This T cell receptor (beta chain) derives from a study of T cell responses to AZD1222 COVID-19 vaccine. Note on this clone: No antigen is known for it.

General observations from the study: Spike-specific TCR breadth and depth grew following two AZD1222 doses. Sampling that yielded the repertoires occurred only after the peak T cell response.

Sequencing used immunoSEQ multiplex PCR; TCRdb keeps in-frame clones, though not all of them. The repertoire holds approximately 150,000 clones, with about nine tenths as singletons. This clonotype originated in an adult in good health. The specimen comprised peripheral blood, sampled on day 0 of AZD1222 vaccination.

The CDR3 bases are TGCGCCAGCAGCCTAAGGACTAGCGGGGGACAATACAATGAGCAGTTCTTC. It specifies CASSLRTSGGQYNEQFF. V and J are TRBV4-1 and TRBJ2-1; 13 positions match TRBD2. This CDR3 comprises 17 residues. The V segment lost 4 bases and the J segment 4 bases; nucleotides outside the gene matches: 7. Germline V gene sequence: CDR1 MGHRA, CDR2 YSYEKL.